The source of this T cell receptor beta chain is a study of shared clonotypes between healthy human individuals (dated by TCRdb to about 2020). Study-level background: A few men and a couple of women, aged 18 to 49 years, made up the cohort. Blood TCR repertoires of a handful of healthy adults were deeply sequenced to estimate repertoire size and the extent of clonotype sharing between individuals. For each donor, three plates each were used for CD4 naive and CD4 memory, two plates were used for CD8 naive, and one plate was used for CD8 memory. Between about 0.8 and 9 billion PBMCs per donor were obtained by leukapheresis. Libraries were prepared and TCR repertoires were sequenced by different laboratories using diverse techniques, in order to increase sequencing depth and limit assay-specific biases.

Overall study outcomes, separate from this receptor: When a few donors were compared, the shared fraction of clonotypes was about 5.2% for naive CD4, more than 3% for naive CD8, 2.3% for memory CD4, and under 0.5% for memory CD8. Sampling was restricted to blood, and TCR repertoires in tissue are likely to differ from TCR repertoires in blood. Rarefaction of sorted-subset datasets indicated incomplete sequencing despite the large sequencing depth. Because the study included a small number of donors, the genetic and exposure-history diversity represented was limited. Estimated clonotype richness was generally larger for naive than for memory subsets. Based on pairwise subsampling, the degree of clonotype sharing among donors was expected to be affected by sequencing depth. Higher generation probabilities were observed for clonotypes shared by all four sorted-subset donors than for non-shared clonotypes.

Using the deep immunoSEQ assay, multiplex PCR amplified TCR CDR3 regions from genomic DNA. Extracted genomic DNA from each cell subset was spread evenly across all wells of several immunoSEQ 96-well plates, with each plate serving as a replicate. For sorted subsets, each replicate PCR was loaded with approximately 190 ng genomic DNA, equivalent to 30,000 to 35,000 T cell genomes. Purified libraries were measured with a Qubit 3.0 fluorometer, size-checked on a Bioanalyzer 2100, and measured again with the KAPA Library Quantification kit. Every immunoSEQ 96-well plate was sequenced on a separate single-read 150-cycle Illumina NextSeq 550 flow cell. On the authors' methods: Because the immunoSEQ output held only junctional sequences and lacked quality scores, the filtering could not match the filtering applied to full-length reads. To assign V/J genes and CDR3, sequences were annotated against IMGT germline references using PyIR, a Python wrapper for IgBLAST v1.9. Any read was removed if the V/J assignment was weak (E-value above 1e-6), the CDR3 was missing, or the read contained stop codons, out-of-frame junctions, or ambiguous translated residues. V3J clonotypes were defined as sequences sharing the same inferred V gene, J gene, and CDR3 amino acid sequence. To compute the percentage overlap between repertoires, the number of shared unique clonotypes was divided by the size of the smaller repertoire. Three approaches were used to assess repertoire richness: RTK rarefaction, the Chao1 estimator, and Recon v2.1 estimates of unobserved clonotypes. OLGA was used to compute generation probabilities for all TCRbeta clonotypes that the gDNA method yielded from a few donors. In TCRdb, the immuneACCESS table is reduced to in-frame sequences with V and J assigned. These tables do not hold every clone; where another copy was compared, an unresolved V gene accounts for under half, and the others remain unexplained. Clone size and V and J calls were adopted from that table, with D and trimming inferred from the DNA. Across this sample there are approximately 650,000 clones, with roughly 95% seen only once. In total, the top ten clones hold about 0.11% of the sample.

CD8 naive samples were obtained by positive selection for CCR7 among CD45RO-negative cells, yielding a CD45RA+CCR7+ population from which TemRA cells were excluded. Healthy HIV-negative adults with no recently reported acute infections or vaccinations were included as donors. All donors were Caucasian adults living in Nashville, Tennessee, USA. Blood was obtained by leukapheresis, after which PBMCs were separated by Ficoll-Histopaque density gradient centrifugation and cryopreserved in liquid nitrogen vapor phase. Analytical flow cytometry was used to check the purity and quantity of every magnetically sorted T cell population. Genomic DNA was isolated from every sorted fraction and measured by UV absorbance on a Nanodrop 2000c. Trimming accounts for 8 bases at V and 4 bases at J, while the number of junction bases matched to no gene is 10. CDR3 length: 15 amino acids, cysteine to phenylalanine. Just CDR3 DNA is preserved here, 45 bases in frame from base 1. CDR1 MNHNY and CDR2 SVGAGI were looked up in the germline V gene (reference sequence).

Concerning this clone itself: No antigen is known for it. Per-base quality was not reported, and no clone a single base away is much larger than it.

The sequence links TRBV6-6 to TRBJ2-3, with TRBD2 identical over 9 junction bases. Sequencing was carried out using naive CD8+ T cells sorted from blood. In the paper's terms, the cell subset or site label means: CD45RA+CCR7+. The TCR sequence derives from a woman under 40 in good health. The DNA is TGTGCCAGCTGCTCGTCGCGGGAGGGCGCAGATACGCAGTATTTT. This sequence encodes CASCSSREGADTQYF.